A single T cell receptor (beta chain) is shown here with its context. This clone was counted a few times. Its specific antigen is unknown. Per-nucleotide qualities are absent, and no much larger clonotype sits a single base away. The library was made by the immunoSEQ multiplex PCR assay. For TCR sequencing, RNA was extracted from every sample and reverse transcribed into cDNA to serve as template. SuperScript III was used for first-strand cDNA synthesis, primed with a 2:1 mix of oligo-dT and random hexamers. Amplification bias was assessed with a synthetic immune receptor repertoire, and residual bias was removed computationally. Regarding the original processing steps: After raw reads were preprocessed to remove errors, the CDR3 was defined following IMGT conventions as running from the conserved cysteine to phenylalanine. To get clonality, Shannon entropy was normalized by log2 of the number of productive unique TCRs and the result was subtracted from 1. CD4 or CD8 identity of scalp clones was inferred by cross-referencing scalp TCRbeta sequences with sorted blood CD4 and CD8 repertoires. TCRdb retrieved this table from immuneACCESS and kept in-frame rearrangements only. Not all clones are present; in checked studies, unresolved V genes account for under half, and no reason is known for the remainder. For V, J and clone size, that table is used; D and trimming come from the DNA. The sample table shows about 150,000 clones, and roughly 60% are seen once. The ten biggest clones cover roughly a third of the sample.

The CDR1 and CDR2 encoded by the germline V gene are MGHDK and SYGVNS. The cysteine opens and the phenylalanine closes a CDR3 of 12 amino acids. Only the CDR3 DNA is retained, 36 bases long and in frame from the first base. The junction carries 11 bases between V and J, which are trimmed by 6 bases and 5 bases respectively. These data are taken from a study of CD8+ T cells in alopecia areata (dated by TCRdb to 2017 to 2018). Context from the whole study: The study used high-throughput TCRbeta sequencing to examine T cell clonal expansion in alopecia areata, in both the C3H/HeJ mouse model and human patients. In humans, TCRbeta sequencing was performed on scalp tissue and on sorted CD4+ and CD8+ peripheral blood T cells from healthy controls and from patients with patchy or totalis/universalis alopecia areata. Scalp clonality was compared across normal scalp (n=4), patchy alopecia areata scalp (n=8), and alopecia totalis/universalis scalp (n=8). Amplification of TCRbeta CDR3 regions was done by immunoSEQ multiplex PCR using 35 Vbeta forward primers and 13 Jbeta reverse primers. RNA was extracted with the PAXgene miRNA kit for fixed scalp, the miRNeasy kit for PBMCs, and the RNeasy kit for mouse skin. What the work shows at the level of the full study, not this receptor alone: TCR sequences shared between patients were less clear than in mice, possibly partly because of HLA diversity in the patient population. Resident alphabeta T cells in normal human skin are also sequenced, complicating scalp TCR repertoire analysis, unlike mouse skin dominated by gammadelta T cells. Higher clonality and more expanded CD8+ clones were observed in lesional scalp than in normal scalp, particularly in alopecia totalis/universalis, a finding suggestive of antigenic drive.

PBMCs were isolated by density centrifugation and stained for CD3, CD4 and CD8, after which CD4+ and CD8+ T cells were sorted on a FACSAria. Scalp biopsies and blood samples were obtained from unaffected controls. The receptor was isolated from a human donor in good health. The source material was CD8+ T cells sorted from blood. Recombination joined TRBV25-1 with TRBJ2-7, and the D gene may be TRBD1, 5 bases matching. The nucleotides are TGTGCCAGCAGCACCAGGGTTGACGAGCAGTACTTC. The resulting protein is CASSTRVDEQYF.